This T cell receptor beta chain came from a study of blood T cell repertoires in COVID-19 (dated by TCRdb to the early 2020s). A note on the overall study: Collaborator samples came from the United States, Italy and Spain and covered acute and convalescent phases of COVID-19. Where HLA class I and class II types were available, the types were taken from metadata supplied by the sample provider, not from assay-based typing. The material from the prospective study consisted of cDNA or gDNA derived from T cells, B-cell-depleted T cells, or PBMCs. Subjects who had been exposed to COVID-19, were actively infected with it, or had recovered from it provided the deeply sampled blood TCRbeta repertoires that made up the dataset. Samples came from the ongoing ImmuneRACE study (first 160 participants) plus 1,254 subjects from 6 global collaborators. The sample metadata nearly always contained a de-identified subject ID, COVID-19 status, age in years and sex. A freely available public database, intended as a resource for researchers studying the immune response to SARS-CoV-2, is where the repertoires were released. The paper as a whole reports these results and caveats: The quantity of clinical and demographic metadata differed by source and by participant and was supplied without curation.

The sample holds a few counts of this clone. The clone's antigen remains unknown. No base quality information exists; no much larger clone differs at one position. The immunoSEQ Assay, a bias-controlled multiplex PCR, was used to amplify TCRbeta CDR3 regions from genomic DNA. The authors' pipeline ran thus. Nucleated cell counts per sample were estimated from amplification of reference gene primers within the assay. Sequence reads were collapsed and filtered to measure the absolute abundance of every unique TCRbeta CDR3 rearrangement. Productive Simpson clonality was computed per sample as the square root of Simpson's diversity index over productive rearrangements. Not all clones reach the TCRdb copy of this immuneACCESS table, which keeps in-frame sequences only. Checked studies attribute under half of the gap to unresolved V genes and leave the rest unexplained. The DNA was the basis for D and trimming; V, J and clone size are from that table. The sample table records 95,000 to 120,000 clones; around 84% of these occur just once. The ten largest clones take up 8.1% of the sample.

Each collaborating institution followed its own protocols to collect whole blood in K2EDTA tubes. For TCRbeta analysis, collaborator samples were shipped as frozen whole blood, as isolated PBMCs, or as DNA extracted from either sample type. Source material: peripheral blood. The sequence derives from a woman in her thirties or forties with acute or convalescent COVID-19.

The DNA sequence is as follows: TGTGCCAGCAGCCCCGGGACAGGGGGAAACACCATATATTTT. Its amino acids are CASSPGTGGNTIYF. The sequence joins TRBV9 to TRBJ1-3; 9 bases in between match TRBD1. Inclusive of the bounding cysteine and phenylalanine, the CDR3 is 14 residues long. The entry retains the CDR3 DNA only, 42 bases that are in frame from base 1. Clipping removes 4 bases from V and 4 bases from J, with 3 as the unmatched junction base count. The germline V gene yields SGDLS for CDR1 and YYNGEE for CDR2.